The source of this T cell receptor (beta chain) is a study of regulatory T cells in long-lasting Graves disease. The CDR3 extends over 16 amino acids. Germline V gene data show CDR1 as DFQATT and CDR2 as SNEGSKA (reference sequence). The trim removed 1 base at V and 7 bases at J, leaving 10 bases unmatched. Whole-study results and caveats: Persistent patients shared thousands of public clonotypes among themselves. Newly diagnosed patients shared fewer, at roughly 970.

Time point in this sample: persistent/refractory GD, antithyroid drugs over 5 years with positive TRAb. Making the TCR library involved RNA that had been extracted from PBMCs. This clonotype was observed at least ten times. Its cognate antigen is unknown. CDR3 regions were amplified by Arm-PCR using iRepertoire HTBI primers to build TCR beta libraries. TCRdb ran MiXCR on the multiplex PCR reads and lists one entry per CDR3 protein. The sample contains about 470,000 distinct CDR3 sequences, approximately 21% of which appear only once. The receptor was isolated from a female donor with Graves disease. The sequencing used peripheral blood mononuclear cells (PBMCs), collected when the disease was refractory, from a patient treated with antithyroid drugs. The chain couples TRBV20-1 to TRBJ2-5, with TRBD2 matching over 12 bases. CDR3 residues: CSARALAGGPEATQYF. CDR3 DNA sequence: TGCAGTGCTAGAGCCCTAGCGGGGGGGCCTGAGGCGACCCAGTACTTC.